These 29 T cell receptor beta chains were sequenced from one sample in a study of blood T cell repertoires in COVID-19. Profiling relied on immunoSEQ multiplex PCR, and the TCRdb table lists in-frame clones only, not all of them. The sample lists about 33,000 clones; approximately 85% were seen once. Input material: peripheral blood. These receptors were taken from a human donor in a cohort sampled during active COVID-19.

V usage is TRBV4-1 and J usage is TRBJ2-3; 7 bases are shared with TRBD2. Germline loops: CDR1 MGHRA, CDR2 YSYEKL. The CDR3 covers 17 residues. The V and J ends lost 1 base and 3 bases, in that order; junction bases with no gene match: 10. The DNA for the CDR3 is TGCGCCAGCAGCCAAGTCCTGGGTGCGGGAGTGACAGATACGCAGTATTTT. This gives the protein CASSQVLGAGVTDTQYF.

CDR3 sequence (DNA): TGCGCCAGCAGCTTACTCTCCGGCGAGCAGTACTTC. It encodes CASSLLSGEQYF. The chain uses TRBV5-1 and TRBJ2-7; D is undetermined. Between the trimmed V and J ends, which lost 2 bases and 6 bases, there was a span of 9 bases. The CDR3 covers 12 residues. Germline CDR1 is SGHRS and CDR2 is YFSETQ.

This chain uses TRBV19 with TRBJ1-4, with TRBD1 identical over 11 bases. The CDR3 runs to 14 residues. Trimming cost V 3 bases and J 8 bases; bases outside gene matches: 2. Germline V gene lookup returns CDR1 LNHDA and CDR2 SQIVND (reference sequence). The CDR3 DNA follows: TGTGCCAGTAGTATTCGGACAGGGGGCGAAAAACTGTTTTTT. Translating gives CASSIRTGGEKLFF.

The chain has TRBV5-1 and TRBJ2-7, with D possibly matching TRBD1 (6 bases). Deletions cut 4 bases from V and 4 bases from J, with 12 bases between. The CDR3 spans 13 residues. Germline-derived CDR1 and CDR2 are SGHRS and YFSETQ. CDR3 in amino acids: CASSEQGSYEQYF. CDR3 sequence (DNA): TGCGCCAGCAGCGAACAGGGTTCTTACGAGCAGTACTTC.

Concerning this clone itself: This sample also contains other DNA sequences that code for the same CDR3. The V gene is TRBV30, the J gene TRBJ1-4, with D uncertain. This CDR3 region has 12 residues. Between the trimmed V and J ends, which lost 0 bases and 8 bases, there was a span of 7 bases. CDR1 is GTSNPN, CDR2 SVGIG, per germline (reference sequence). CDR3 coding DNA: TGTGCCTGGAGTGTTCTAAGAGAAAAACTGTTTTTT. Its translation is CAWSVLREKLFF.

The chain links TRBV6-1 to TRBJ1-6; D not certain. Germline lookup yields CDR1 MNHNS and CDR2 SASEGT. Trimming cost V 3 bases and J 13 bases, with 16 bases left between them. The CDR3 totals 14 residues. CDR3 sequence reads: CASSDLGKRPPLHF. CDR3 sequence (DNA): TGTGCCAGCAGTGATCTAGGAAAGAGGCCTCCCCTCCACTTT.

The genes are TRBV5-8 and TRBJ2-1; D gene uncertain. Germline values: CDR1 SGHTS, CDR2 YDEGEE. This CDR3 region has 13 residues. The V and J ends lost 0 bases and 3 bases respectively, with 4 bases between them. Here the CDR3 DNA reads TGTGCCAGCAGCTTGGTTCTCTACAATGAGCAGTTCTTC. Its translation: CASSLVLYNEQFF.

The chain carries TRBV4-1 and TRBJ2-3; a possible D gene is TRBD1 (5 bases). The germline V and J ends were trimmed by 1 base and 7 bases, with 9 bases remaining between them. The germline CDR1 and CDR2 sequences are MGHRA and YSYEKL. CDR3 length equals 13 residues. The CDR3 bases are TGCGCCAGCAGCCAAGCCAGGGCCAATACGCAGTATTTT. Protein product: CASSQARANTQYF.

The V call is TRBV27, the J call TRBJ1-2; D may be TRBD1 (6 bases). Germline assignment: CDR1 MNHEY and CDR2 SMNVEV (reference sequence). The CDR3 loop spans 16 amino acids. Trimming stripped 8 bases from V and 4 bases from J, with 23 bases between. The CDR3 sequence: CASAVYRVSNFYGYTF. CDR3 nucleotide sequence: TGTGCCAGCGCGGTGTACAGGGTTTCCAACTTCTATGGCTACACCTTC.

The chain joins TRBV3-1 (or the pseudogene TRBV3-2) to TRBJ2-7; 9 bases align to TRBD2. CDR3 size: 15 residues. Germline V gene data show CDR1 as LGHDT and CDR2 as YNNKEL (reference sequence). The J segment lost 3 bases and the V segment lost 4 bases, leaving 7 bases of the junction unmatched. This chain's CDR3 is CASSPLVSGGYEQYF. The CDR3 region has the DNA TGTGCCAGCAGCCCTTTGGTTAGCGGGGGCTACGAGCAGTACTTC.

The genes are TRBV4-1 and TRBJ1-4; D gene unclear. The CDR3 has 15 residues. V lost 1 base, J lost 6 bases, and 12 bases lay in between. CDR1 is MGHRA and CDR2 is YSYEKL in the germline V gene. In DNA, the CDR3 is TGCGCCAGCAGCCAAGTTGAGGGTATAGATGAAAAACTGTTTTTT. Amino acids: CASSQVEGIDEKLFF.

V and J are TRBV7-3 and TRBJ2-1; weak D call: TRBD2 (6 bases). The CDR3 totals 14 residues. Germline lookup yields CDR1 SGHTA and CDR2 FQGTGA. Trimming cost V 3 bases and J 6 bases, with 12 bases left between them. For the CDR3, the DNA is TGTGCCAGCAGCTTGGGAGGTATTAGCAATGAGCAGTTCTTC. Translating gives CASSLGGISNEQFF.

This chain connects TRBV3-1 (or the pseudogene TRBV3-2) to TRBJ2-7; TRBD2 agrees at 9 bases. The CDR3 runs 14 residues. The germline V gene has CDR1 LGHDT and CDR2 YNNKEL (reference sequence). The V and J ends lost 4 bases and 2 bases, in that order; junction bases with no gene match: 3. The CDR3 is CASSPSGRPYEQYF. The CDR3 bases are TGTGCCAGCAGCCCGAGCGGGAGGCCCTACGAGCAGTACTTC.

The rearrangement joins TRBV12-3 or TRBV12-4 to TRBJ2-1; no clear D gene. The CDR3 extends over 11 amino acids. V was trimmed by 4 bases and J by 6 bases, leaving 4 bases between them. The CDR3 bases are TGTGCCAGCAGTTCGGGCAATGAGCAGTTCTTC. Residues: CASSSGNEQFF.

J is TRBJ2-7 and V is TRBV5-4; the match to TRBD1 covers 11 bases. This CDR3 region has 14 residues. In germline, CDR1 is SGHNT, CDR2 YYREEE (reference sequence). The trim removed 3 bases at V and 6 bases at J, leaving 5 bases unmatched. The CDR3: CASSSGGTGGEQYF. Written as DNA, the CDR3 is TGTGCCAGCAGCTCTGGTGGGACAGGGGGCGAGCAGTACTTC.

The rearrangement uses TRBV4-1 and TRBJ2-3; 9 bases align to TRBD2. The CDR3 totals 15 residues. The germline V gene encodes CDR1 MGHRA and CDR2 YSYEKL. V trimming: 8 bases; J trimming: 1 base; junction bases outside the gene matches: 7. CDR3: CASGPSGTRTDTQYF. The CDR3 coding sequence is TGCGCCAGCGGCCCTAGCGGGACGCGCACAGATACGCAGTATTTT.

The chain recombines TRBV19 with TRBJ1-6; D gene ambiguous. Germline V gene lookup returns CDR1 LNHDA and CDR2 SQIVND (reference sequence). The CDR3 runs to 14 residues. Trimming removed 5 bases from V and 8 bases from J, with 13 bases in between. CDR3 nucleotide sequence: TGTGCCAGTAGTTTCCTGGGTGCGGATTCACCCCTCCACTTT. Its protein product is CASSFLGADSPLHF.

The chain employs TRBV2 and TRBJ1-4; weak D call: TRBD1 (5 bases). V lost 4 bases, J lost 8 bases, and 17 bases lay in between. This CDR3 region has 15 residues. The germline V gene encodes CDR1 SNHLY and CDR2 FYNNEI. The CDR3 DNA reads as TGTGCCAGCAGTGGGCAGGGCATGGGGCGCGAAAAACTGTTTTTT. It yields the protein CASSGQGMGREKLFF. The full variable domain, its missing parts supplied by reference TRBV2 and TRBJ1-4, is EPEVTQTPSHQVTQMGQEVILRCVPISNHLYFYWYRQILGQKVEFLVSFYNNEISEKSEIFDDQFSVERPDGSNFTLKIRSTKLEDSAMYFCASSGQGMGREKLFFGSGTQLSVL.

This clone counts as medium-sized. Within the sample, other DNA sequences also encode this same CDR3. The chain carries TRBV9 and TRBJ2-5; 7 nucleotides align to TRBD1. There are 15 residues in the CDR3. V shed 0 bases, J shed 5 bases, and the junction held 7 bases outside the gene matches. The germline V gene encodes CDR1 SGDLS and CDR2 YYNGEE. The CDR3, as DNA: TGTGCCAGCAGCGTAGTAGGGGACAGTCGGGAGACCCAGTACTTC. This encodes CASSVVGDSRETQYF.

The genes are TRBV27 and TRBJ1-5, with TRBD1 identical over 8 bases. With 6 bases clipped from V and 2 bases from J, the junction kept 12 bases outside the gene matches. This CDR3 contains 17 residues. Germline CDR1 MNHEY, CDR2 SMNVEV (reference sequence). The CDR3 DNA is TGTGCCAGCAGCCGGGACAGGACGTTCCCGGGCAATCAGCCCCAGCATTTT. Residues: CASSRDRTFPGNQPQHF.

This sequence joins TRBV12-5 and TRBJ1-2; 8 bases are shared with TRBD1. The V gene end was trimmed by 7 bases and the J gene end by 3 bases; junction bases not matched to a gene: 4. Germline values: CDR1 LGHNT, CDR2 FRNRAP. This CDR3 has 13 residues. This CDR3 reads CASAPTGDYGYTF. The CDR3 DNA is TGTGCTAGTGCCCCGACAGGGGACTATGGCTACACCTTC.

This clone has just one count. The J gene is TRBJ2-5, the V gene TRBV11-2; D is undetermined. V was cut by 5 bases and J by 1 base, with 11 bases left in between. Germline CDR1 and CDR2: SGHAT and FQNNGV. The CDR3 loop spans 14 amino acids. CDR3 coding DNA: TGTGCCAGCAGCCTACGACACCTCCAAGAGACCCAGTACTTC. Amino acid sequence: CASSLRHLQETQYF.

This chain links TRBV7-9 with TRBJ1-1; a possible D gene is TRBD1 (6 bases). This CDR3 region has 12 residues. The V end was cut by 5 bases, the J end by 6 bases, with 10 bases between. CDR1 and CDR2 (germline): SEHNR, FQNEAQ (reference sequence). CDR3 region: CASSPGGPEAFF. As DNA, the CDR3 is TGTGCCAGCAGCCCGGGGGGCCCTGAAGCTTTCTTT. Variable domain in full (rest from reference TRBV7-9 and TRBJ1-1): DTGVSQNPRHKITKRGQNVTFRCDPISEHNRLYWYRQTLGQGPEFLTYFQNEAQLEKSRLLSDRFSAERPKGSFSTLEIQRTEQGDSAMYLCASSPGGPEAFFGQGTRLTVV.

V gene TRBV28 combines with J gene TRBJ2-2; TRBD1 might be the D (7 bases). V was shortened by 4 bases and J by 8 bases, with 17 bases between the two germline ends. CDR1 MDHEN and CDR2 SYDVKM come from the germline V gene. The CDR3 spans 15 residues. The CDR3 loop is CASSSDREVVGELFF. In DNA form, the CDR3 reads TGTGCCAGCAGTTCTGACAGGGAGGTAGTAGGGGAGCTGTTTTTT.

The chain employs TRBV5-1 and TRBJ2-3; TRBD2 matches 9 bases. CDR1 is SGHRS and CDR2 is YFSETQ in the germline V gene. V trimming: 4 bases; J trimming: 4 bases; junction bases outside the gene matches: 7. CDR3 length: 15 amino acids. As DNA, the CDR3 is TGCGCCAGCAGCCCACTTGCGGGAGGGTCAGATACGCAGTATTTT. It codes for CASSPLAGGSDTQYF.

The CDR3 nucleotides read TGTGCCATCAGCCCCGGGACTAGCGGCCCCACAGATACGCAGTATTTT. It codes for CAISPGTSGPTDTQYF. The chain links TRBV10-3 to TRBJ2-3; 11 positions agree with TRBD2. Germline CDR1 reads ENHRY; CDR2 reads SYGVKD. CDR3 length: 16 amino acids. With V trimmed by 6 bases and J by 2 bases, 7 bases remained unmatched.

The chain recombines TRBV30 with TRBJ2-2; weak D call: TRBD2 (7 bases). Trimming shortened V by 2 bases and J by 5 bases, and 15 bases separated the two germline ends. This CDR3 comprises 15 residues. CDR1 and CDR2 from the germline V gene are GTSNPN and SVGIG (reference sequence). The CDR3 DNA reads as TGTGCCTGGAGTCCACTAGGGGGGGCTACCGGGGAGCTGTTTTTT. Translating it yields CAWSPLGGATGELFF.

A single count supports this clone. This CDR3 reads CASSVDPGLAGVFQETQYF. CDR3 nucleotides: TGTGCCAGCAGCGTAGATCCTGGACTAGCGGGGGTATTCCAAGAGACCCAGTACTTC. The chain recombines TRBV9 with TRBJ2-5; TRBD2 agrees at 13 bases. After removal of 0 bases from V and 1 base from J, the junction contained 9 bases not matched to a gene. The CDR3 totals 19 residues. CDR1 is SGDLS and CDR2 is YYNGEE in the germline V gene.

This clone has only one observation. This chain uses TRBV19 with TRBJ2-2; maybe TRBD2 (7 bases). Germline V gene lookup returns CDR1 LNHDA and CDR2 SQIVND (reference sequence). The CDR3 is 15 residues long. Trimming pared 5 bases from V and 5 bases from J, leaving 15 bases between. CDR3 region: CASSLAGGPTGELFF. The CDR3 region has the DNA TGTGCCAGTAGTCTCGCCGGGGGGCCTACCGGGGAGCTGTTTTTT.